This entry features one T cell receptor beta chain sequence. Germline lookup yields CDR1 MNHEY and CDR2 SVGAGI. The CDR3 length is 13 residues. V was pared by 6 bases and J by 6 bases, with 6 bases of the junction left unmatched. The sample comes from a study of blood T cell repertoires in COVID-19. Study summary: COVID-19 samples from acute and convalescent phases originated in the United States, Italy and Spain. T cells, B-cell-depleted T cells, or PBMCs supplied cDNA or gDNA.

Under the authors' procedure: From reference gene primer amplification, estimates of nucleated cell counts were derived. Libraries were prepared by immunoSEQ multiplex PCR; TCRdb keeps only in-frame clonotypes and omits some of them. The D gene and trimming were derived from the DNA, and the V and J assignments and clone size from that table. The repertoire consists of 200,000 or so clones, with 70% to 90% occurring once and the leading ten covering 10% to 14%. This chain connects TRBV6-5 to TRBJ1-2, with 8 bases lining up with TRBD1. This receptor was taken from a man aged 30 to 39 who had recovered from COVID-19. What was sequenced was PBMCs or T cells enriched from blood (not recorded which). Here the CDR3 DNA reads TGTGCCAGCAGGTCAGGGGGCGCCCATGGCTACACCTTC. Translated: CASRSGGAHGYTF.